This entry lists 24 T cell receptor beta chains sequenced from one sample in a study of OX40 agonist ivuxolimab in advanced cancers. The table came from immunoSEQ multiplex PCR; TCRdb's copy has only in-frame clones and leaves some out. Among 65,000 to 80,000 clones listed, 70% to 90% were seen once. Specimen: CD4+ or CD8+ T cells sorted from blood, collected in a trial of the OX40 agonist ivuxolimab. Every receptor here comes from an adult with an advanced solid tumor such as melanoma, head and neck, liver or kidney cancer.

The chain carries TRBV4-3 and TRBJ2-3; D is uncertain. V was cut by 1 base and J by 4 bases, with 9 bases left in between. The CDR3 has 14 residues. CDR1 LGHNA and CDR2 YSLEER come from the germline V gene. The CDR3 nucleotides are TGCGCCAGCAGCCAAGCCGCGTTTGCAGATACGCAGTATTTT. It encodes CASSQAAFADTQYF.

CDR3 region: CSVADGQETQYF. In nucleotides, the CDR3 is TGCAGCGTCGCGGACGGTCAAGAGACCCAGTACTTC. The J gene is TRBJ2-5, the V gene TRBV29-1; D gene unclear. With 6 bases removed from V and 2 bases from J, the gap between germline ends came to 10 bases. The germline gives CDR1 SQVTM, CDR2 ANQGSEA. This CDR3 is 12 amino acids long.

The CDR3 spells CASSPPSTNTEAFF. The CDR3 DNA reads TGTGCCAGCTCACCACCGAGCACGAACACTGAAGCTTTCTTT. The V gene is TRBV18, the J gene TRBJ1-1; D remains ambiguous. V was shortened by 0 bases and J by 1 base, with 6 bases between the two germline ends. CDR1 is KGHSH and CDR2 is LQKENI in the germline V gene. This CDR3 spans 14 amino acids.

There are a few counts of this clone. The chain has TRBV9 and TRBJ2-7, with 9 positions matching TRBD1. V lost 4 bases and J lost 4; bases outside the gene matches: 9. Per the germline V gene, CDR1 is SGDLS and CDR2 is YYNGEE. CDR3 length: 15 amino acids. CDR3 sequence reads: CASSPGGQGGYEQYF. The CDR3 DNA is TGTGCCAGCAGCCCAGGGGGACAGGGTGGATACGAGCAGTACTTC.

The chain uses TRBV6-1 and TRBJ1-1; 7 nucleotides agree with TRBD1. Looked up from germline, CDR1 is MNHNS and CDR2 is SASEGT. V lost 6 bases and J lost 0; bases outside the gene matches: 7. The length of the CDR3 is 15 residues. CDR3 DNA sequence: TGTGCCAGCAGGCCGGGACAGCACATGAACACTGAAGCTTTCTTT. It translates to CASRPGQHMNTEAFF.

This clone has only one observation. This chain uses TRBV5-8 with TRBJ2-2, with 7 positions matching TRBD2. The CDR3 spans 15 residues. Germline assignment: CDR1 SGHTS and CDR2 YDEGEE. The ends lost 0 bases at V and 2 bases at J; junction bases unmatched: 1. The DNA for the CDR3 is TGTGCCAGCAGCTTGGCGGGACTAAACACCGGGGAGCTGTTTTTT. Residues: CASSLAGLNTGELFF.

The J gene is TRBJ2-1, the V gene TRBV18, with TRBD2 identical over 7 bases. CDR1 and CDR2 (germline): KGHSH, LQKENI. The CDR3 runs 13 residues. With 0 bases clipped from V and 12 bases from J, the junction kept 5 bases outside the gene matches. The CDR3 region is CASSPPSGTSQFF. The DNA for the CDR3 is TGTGCCAGCTCACCACCGAGCGGGACTTCGCAGTTCTTC.

The chain joins TRBV27 to TRBJ2-5; D is uncertain. CDR1 and CDR2 (germline): MNHEY, SMNVEV (reference sequence). This CDR3 comprises 15 residues. Trimming shortened V by 2 bases and J by 4 bases, and 14 bases separated the two germline ends. CDR3 sequence: CASSLGFNRGETQYF. The CDR3 nucleotides are TGTGCCAGCAGTTTAGGTTTTAACAGAGGAGAGACCCAGTACTTC.

The chain links TRBV7-2 to TRBJ2-5; TRBD2 matches 8 bases. The CDR3 length is 16 residues. Germline CDR1 SGHTA, CDR2 FQGNSA. V lost 3 bases, J lost 1 base, and 7 bases stayed unmatched. Here the CDR3 DNA reads TGTGCCAGCAGCTTTAACCAGCGGGGGCCCCAAGAGACCCAGTACTTC. Translation gives CASSFNQRGPQETQYF.

The CDR3 sequence: CASSLSYQNTGELFF. The CDR3 DNA is TGTGCCAGCAGTTTGTCCTATCAAAACACCGGGGAGCTGTTTTTT. This chain links TRBV27 with TRBJ2-2; unclear D gene. Germline loops: CDR1 MNHEY, CDR2 SMNVEV (reference sequence). The CDR3 is 15 amino acids. Trimming took off 3 bases at V and 2 bases at J, with 10 bases between the two ends.

This chain joins TRBV6-5 and TRBJ2-5, with D perhaps TRBD2 (5 bases). V was cut by 5 bases and J by 5 bases, with 12 bases left in between. Germline V gene lookup returns CDR1 MNHEY and CDR2 SVGAGI. CDR3 length equals 13 residues. The chain's CDR3 is CASSDPGEETQYF. The DNA of the CDR3 is TGTGCCAGCAGTGACCCTGGGGAGGAGACCCAGTACTTC.

This clone was detected a few times. V and J are TRBV7-2 and TRBJ2-1; the D gene is possibly TRBD2 (5 bases). Germline CDR1 is SGHTA and CDR2 is FQGNSA. V was clipped by 1 base and J by 1 base, with 11 bases between them. The CDR3 is 16 residues long. CDR3 amino acids: CASSLVLGSSYNEQFF. In nucleotides, the CDR3 is TGTGCCAGCAGCTTAGTCCTAGGGAGTTCCTACAATGAGCAGTTCTTC.

This chain links TRBV18 with TRBJ1-2, with 10 nucleotides matching TRBD1. Germline assignment: CDR1 KGHSH and CDR2 LQKENI. The CDR3 consists of 18 residues. The V gene end was trimmed by 2 bases and the J gene end by 3 bases; junction bases not matched to a gene: 12. CDR3 DNA sequence: TGTGCCAGCTCACCATCCACCGGGACAGGGGCTTTCGACTATGGCTACACCTTC. Protein: CASSPSTGTGAFDYGYTF.

The chain uses TRBV5-1 and TRBJ2-5; D gene ambiguous. The CDR3 covers 14 residues. Germline CDR1 reads SGHRS; CDR2 reads YFSETQ. The ends were cut back, 0 bases at V and 5 bases at J, with 11 bases in the middle. As DNA, the CDR3 is TGCGCCAGCAGCTTGGGAACGGGTTTGGAGACCCAGTACTTC. The encoded protein is CASSLGTGLETQYF.

J is TRBJ2-2 and V is TRBV6-6; D gene ambiguous. The V gene's germline CDR1 is MNHNY and CDR2 SVGAGI (reference sequence). The CDR3 sequence is 13 residues long. Trimming pared 6 bases from V and 6 bases from J, leaving 11 bases between. The CDR3 is CASRLTGAGELFF. DNA of the CDR3: TGTGCCAGCAGGCTCACTGGGGCCGGGGAGCTGTTTTTT.

V usage is TRBV18 and J usage is TRBJ1-2; no clear D. This CDR3 is 13 amino acids long. Trimming took 2 bases from V and 6 from J, leaving 10 bases between them. Germline V CDR1 and CDR2: KGHSH, LQKENI. The CDR3 protein is CASSPGTEHGYTF. As DNA, the CDR3 is TGTGCCAGCTCACCAGGAACAGAGCATGGCTACACCTTC.

The genes are TRBV6-5 and TRBJ1-4; the match to TRBD1 covers 9 bases. There are 13 residues in the CDR3. Germline CDR1 and CDR2: MNHEY and SVGAGI. Trimming at V came to 6 bases and at J to 8 bases, leaving 4 bases not matched to a gene. The CDR3 loop reads CASRAGTGEKLFF. In nucleotides, the CDR3 is TGTGCCAGCAGAGCCGGGACAGGGGAAAAACTGTTTTTT.

The V call is TRBV6-5, the J call TRBJ2-3; TRBD2 might be the D (6 bases). Trimming shortened V by 6 bases and J by 4 bases, and 17 bases separated the two germline ends. Germline values: CDR1 MNHEY, CDR2 SVGAGI. The CDR3 is made up of 15 amino acids. In DNA, the CDR3 is TGTGCCAGCAGCTACAGCAGGCTAGCGTCAGATACGCAGTATTTT. The encoded protein is CASSYSRLASDTQYF.

The chain recombines TRBV10-3 with TRBJ1-5; D is unclear. There are 13 residues in the CDR3. Germline V gene lookup returns CDR1 ENHRY and CDR2 SYGVKD. Trimming pared 2 bases from V and 0 bases from J, leaving 2 bases between. CDR3 sequence reads: CAISEHSNQPQHF. The CDR3, as DNA: TGTGCCATCAGTGAGCATAGCAATCAGCCCCAGCATTTT.

The rearrangement links TRBV11-2 to TRBJ2-1, with D maybe TRBD2 (5 bases). Trimming pared 4 bases from V and 2 bases from J, leaving 15 bases between. The CDR3 is made up of 16 amino acids. Germline CDR1 SGHAT, CDR2 FQNNGV. CDR3 loop: CASSSLSGAAYNEQFF. CDR3 in DNA: TGTGCCAGCAGCTCACTAAGCGGCGCGGCCTACAATGAGCAGTTCTTC.

The chain has TRBV7-2 and TRBJ2-3; no clear D gene. The CDR3 has 13 residues. CDR1 and CDR2 (germline): SGHTA, FQGNSA. V was trimmed by 3 bases and J by 0 bases, leaving 4 bases between them. CDR3 nucleotide sequence: TGTGCCAGCAGCTTGGGGAGCACAGATACGCAGTATTTT. It yields the protein CASSLGSTDTQYF.

The chain is built from TRBV9 and TRBJ2-2; D remains unclear. The germline V and J ends were trimmed by 0 bases and 7 bases, with 4 bases remaining between them. Germline V lookup: CDR1 SGDLS, CDR2 YYNGEE. The CDR3 contains 12 residues. In DNA form, the CDR3 reads TGTGCCAGCAGCGTAGTTAGCGGGGAGCTGTTTTTT. Translating it yields CASSVVSGELFF.

Only one count was recorded for this clone. This CDR3 is CASSQGQTFNYGYTF. DNA for the CDR3: TGTGCCAGCTCACAGGGCCAGACCTTTAACTATGGCTACACCTTC. The V call is TRBV18, the J call TRBJ1-2; D unresolved. Germline V gene lookup returns CDR1 KGHSH and CDR2 LQKENI. This CDR3 is 15 amino acids long. Trimming left V 4 bases short and J 1 base short, with 13 bases between.

This clone appeared once. The chain couples TRBV12-1 to TRBJ1-3. TRBV12-1 constitutes a pseudogene. The CDR3 length is 14 residues. CDR3 nucleotide sequence: TGTGCCAGCAGCTTATCGGCTGGAGGAAACACCATATATTTT. Its protein is CASSLSAGGNTIYF.